Listed below are T cell receptor beta chains from one sample, sequenced in a study of T cell changes during pregnancy in multiple sclerosis. The table came from immunoSEQ multiplex PCR; TCRdb's copy has only in-frame clones and leaves some out. In the table there are tens of thousands of clones, 80% to 90% of which are singletons. This sample comprised CD4+ T cells from peripheral blood mononuclear cells, obtained in the first trimester of pregnancy. The receptors derive from a female donor with multiple sclerosis, enrolled in a pregnancy study. Each CDR3 is given with its conserved first and last residue. A D gene is named only where the DNA matches it firmly. Some rows have no size entry. The others give once, few or many, or a class for an expanded clone.

clone_size: -; v_call: TRBV19; d_call: -; j_call: TRBJ2-1; cdr3_aa: CASSKGSGSSYNEQFF; cdr3_nt: TGTGCCAGTAGTAAGGGTAGCGGCAGCTCCTACAATGAGCAGTTCTTC
clone_size: once; v_call: TRBV4-3; d_call: -; j_call: TRBJ2-3; cdr3_aa: CASSQDLRGPLRYTQYF; cdr3_nt: TGCGCCAGCAGCCAAGATCTGCGGGGCCCTCTGAGGTATACGCAGTATTTT
clone_size: -; v_call: TRBV10-3; d_call: -; j_call: TRBJ1-1; cdr3_aa: CAISAPGSEAFF; cdr3_nt: TGTGCCATCAGCGCCCCCGGGTCTGAAGCTTTCTTT
clone_size: -; v_call: TRBV5-8; d_call: TRBD2; j_call: TRBJ2-7; cdr3_aa: CASSSRGLATPEQYF; cdr3_nt: TGTGCCAGCAGTTCCCGCGGACTAGCGACGCCCGAGCAGTACTTC
clone_size: -; v_call: TRBV14; d_call: TRBD1; j_call: TRBJ2-7; cdr3_aa: CASSRKQGAPYEQYF; cdr3_nt: TGTGCCAGCAGCCGTAAACAGGGGGCCCCCTACGAGCAGTACTTC
clone_size: once; v_call: TRBV7-3; d_call: TRBD1; j_call: TRBJ2-5; cdr3_aa: CASSLEPGQSLYQETQYF; cdr3_nt: TGTGCCAGCAGCTTAGAACCGGGACAGAGCTTGTACCAAGAGACCCAGTACTTC
clone_size: -; v_call: TRBV29-1; d_call: -; j_call: TRBJ1-2; cdr3_aa: CSVVTGTLNYGYTF; cdr3_nt: TGCAGCGTAGTCACCGGGACACTAAACTATGGCTACACCTTC
clone_size: -; v_call: TRBV7-2; d_call: TRBD1; j_call: TRBJ1-2; cdr3_aa: CASSLGGQNGYTF; cdr3_nt: TGTGCCAGCAGCTTAGGGGGACAGAATGGCTACACCTTC
clone_size: -; v_call: TRBV6-5; d_call: TRBD1; j_call: TRBJ1-1; cdr3_aa: CASSFQGDTEAFF; cdr3_nt: TGTGCCAGCAGTTTTCAGGGGGACACTGAAGCTTTCTTT
clone_size: medium-sized; v_call: TRBV9; d_call: -; j_call: TRBJ2-5; cdr3_aa: CASSPQRVRGETQYF; cdr3_nt: TGTGCCAGCAGCCCCCAGCGGGTTCGGGGGGAGACCCAGTACTTC
clone_size: -; v_call: TRBV5-1; d_call: TRBD1; j_call: TRBJ2-3; cdr3_aa: CASSSLGQGLADTQYF; cdr3_nt: TGCGCCAGCAGTTCCCTCGGACAGGGGCTAGCAGATACGCAGTATTTT
clone_size: -; v_call: TRBV5-4; d_call: TRBD1; j_call: TRBJ2-5; cdr3_aa: CASGFTGEETQYF; cdr3_nt: TGTGCCAGCGGGTTCACAGGGGAAGAGACCCAGTACTTC
clone_size: -; v_call: TRBV2; d_call: -; j_call: TRBJ2-5; cdr3_aa: CATGLDSQETQYF; cdr3_nt: TGTGCCACCGGGTTAGACAGCCAAGAGACCCAGTACTTC
clone_size: -; v_call: TRBV25-1; d_call: TRBD2; j_call: TRBJ2-1; cdr3_aa: CASSGYLSAGGPYNEQFF; cdr3_nt: TGTGCCAGCAGTGGCTACCTATCGGCGGGGGGCCCCTACAATGAGCAGTTCTTC
clone_size: -; v_call: TRBV7-8; d_call: TRBD1; j_call: TRBJ1-4; cdr3_aa: CASSSGTGREKLFF; cdr3_nt: TGTGCCAGCAGCTCCGGGACAGGGAGGGAAAAACTGTTTTTT
clone_size: -; v_call: TRBV9; d_call: -; j_call: TRBJ2-2; cdr3_aa: CASSVELAGNTGELFF; cdr3_nt: TGTGCCAGCAGCGTAGAACTAGCTGGTAACACCGGGGAGCTGTTTTTT
clone_size: few; v_call: TRBV7-2; d_call: -; j_call: TRBJ1-5; cdr3_aa: CASSRTGNRLYSNQPQHF; cdr3_nt: TGTGCCAGCAGCCGAACAGGGAATCGGCTATATAGCAATCAGCCCCAGCATTTT